This entry describes one T cell receptor beta chain. The entry originates in a study of long-term antiretroviral therapy in people with HIV. Runs used v3.0 of the immunoSEQ assay and were done at survey level. The table came from immunoSEQ multiplex PCR; TCRdb's copy has only in-frame clones and leaves some out. The sample contains around 30,000 clones, 85% of which appear only once. The receptor's source is a man younger than 35 with HIV. The sequences come from unsorted PBMCs, collected roughly 3.3 years after starting antiretroviral therapy.

The CDR3 nucleotides read TGTGCCAGCAGTCGATTGACAGGGGGGACGCGATACTATGGCTACACCTTC. Encoded protein: CASSRLTGGTRYYGYTF. V gene TRBV5-6 combines with J gene TRBJ1-2, with TRBD1 identical over 9 bases. The CDR3 length is 17 residues. The junction had 14 bases not matched to a gene; V was cut back by 5 bases and J by 3 bases. CDR1 SGHDT and CDR2 YYEEEE come from the germline V gene. The variable domain in full, completed from reference TRBV5-6 and TRBJ1-2, reads DAGVTQSPTHLIKTRGQQVTLRCSPKSGHDTVSWYQQALGQGPQFIFQYYEEEERQRGNFPDRFSGHQFPNYSSELNVNALLLGDSALYLCASSRLTGGTRYYGYTFGSGTRLTVV.